This T cell receptor (beta chain) was sequenced in a study of blood T cell repertoires in COVID-19. As for the study in general: COVID-19 samples from acute and convalescent phases originated in the United States, Italy and Spain. Sources were T cells, B-cell-depleted T cells, or PBMCs; the material itself was cDNA or gDNA.

Trimming took 6 bases from V and 10 from J; bases not matched to a gene: 8. This CDR3 comprises 14 residues. The germline gives CDR1 MNHEY, CDR2 SVGAGI. How the authors handled the data: Nucleated cell counts were estimated from reference gene primer amplification. Assay used: immunoSEQ multiplex PCR; TCRdb lists only in-frame clones, some missing. V, J and clone size reflect that table, while D and trimming were determined from the DNA. The sample records 200,000 to 300,000 clones, approximately 86% being singletons. V gene TRBV6-5 combines with J gene TRBJ2-1; 11 nucleotides align to TRBD2. Sequenced: peripheral blood. The sequence was collected from a man in his forties who had recovered from COVID-19. CDR3 residues: CASRGTSGSTEQFF. In DNA form, the CDR3 reads TGTGCCAGCAGAGGGACTAGCGGTTCGACGGAGCAGTTCTTC.